The clone carrying this T cell receptor beta chain was found a few times. Its target is unknown. Sequencing used immunoSEQ multiplex PCR; TCRdb keeps in-frame clones, though not all of them. The table lists 15,000 to 20,000 clones, around four fifths of them singletons. There are 13 residues in the CDR3. CDR1 and CDR2 (germline): LNHDA, SQIVND (reference sequence). V shed 8 bases and J 6 bases; nucleotides not matched to a gene: 6. The sample is drawn from a study of ipilimumab plus nivolumab after autologous stem cell transplantation. About the research overall: Both relapsed and primary refractory DLBCL were included. Study-wide results and caveats: Per the authors, repertoire, Treg and microbiota data justify further study.

Patients got ipilimumab 1 mg/kg beginning 14 to 28 days post-transplant. Through week 26, nivolumab 3 mg/kg IV was given weeks 1, 4, 7, 10, then biweekly. V usage is TRBV19 and J usage is TRBJ1-2; 10 bases are a match to TRBD1. This material consisted of PBMCs, taken in a trial of ipilimumab plus nivolumab as post-transplant consolidation. This clonotype was sampled from a male donor with diffuse large B-cell lymphoma. The chain's CDR3 is CASRQGTGDGYTF. Here the CDR3 DNA reads TGTGCCAGTCGGCAAGGGACAGGGGATGGCTACACCTTC.